These 5 T cell receptor beta chains were sequenced from one sample in a study of cytomegalovirus exposure and HLA in healthy donors. With 60 Vbeta and 13 Jbeta primers, the PCR was carried out. Clones were sequenced by immunoSEQ multiplex PCR, and TCRdb holds only the in-frame ones, with some missing. The data hold about 150,000 clones, with about 75% observed a single time. Sequenced input: PBMCs. These receptors all come from a woman younger than 45 in good health and CMV-seronegative.

The chain links TRBV18 to TRBJ2-7, with 8 bases that match TRBD1. The germline V gene has CDR1 KGHSH and CDR2 LQKENI. The CDR3 runs 16 residues. V lost 6 bases to trimming and J lost 4 bases; unmatched junction nucleotides: 14. This CDR3 reads CASSPRRDRYSYEQYF. CDR3 coding DNA: TGTGCCAGCTCGCCTCGAAGGGACAGGTATTCTTACGAGCAGTACTTC.

The V gene is TRBV12-5, the J gene TRBJ1-1; D possibly corresponds to TRBD1 (5 bases). There are 14 residues in the CDR3. Per the germline V gene, CDR1 is LGHNT and CDR2 is FRNRAP. Trimming stripped 7 bases from V and 4 bases from J, with 16 bases between. The CDR3 nucleotides are TGTGCTAGTGCCCAGCAGGGTGGGATCACTGAAGCTTTCTTT. This codes for CASAQQGGITEAFF.

The V gene is TRBV5-1, the J gene TRBJ2-3; 10 positions agree with TRBD1. Trimming at V came to 4 bases and at J to 4 bases, leaving 6 bases not matched to a gene. CDR1 and CDR2 (germline): SGHRS, YFSETQ. CDR3 length equals 15 residues. In DNA, the CDR3 is TGCGCCAGCAGCAGTAGACAGGGGGCGGCAGATACGCAGTATTTT. This sequence encodes CASSSRQGAADTQYF.

The rearrangement links TRBV19 to TRBJ1-1, with 8 positions matching TRBD1. Germline V lookup: CDR1 LNHDA, CDR2 SQIVND (reference sequence). CDR3 length equals 16 residues. V shed 4 bases, J shed 1 base, and the junction held 8 bases outside the gene matches. The CDR3 DNA reads as TGTGCCAGTAGTAATCCGTCAGGGGGCTCGAACACTGAAGCTTTCTTT. It codes for CASSNPSGGSNTEAFF.

This chain uses TRBV19 with TRBJ1-2; 8 bases match TRBD1. V trimming: 5 bases; J trimming: 6 bases; junction bases outside the gene matches: 17. The germline CDR1 and CDR2 sequences are LNHDA and SQIVND (reference sequence). This CDR3 comprises 17 residues. CDR3 DNA sequence: TGTGCCAGTAGTCGGTCCGCAGGGGGCGCGACCGAGAATGGCTACACCTTC. Its translation: CASSRSAGGATENGYTF. Looking up the rest from reference TRBV19 and TRBJ1-2 gives the full variable domain: DGGITQSPKYLFRKEGQNVTLSCEQNLNHDAMYWYRQDPGQGLRLIYYSQIVNDFQKGDIAEGYSVSREKKESFPLTVTSAQKNPTAFYLCASSRSAGGATENGYTFGSGTRLTVV.